This paragraph reports one T cell receptor beta chain. Antigen: not known. Some clones are missing from TCRdb's copy, which holds only in-frame ones; the method was immunoSEQ multiplex PCR. Counted here are fewer than 150,000 clones, roughly 86% occurring once; the ten biggest clones make up about 4.1%. The source of the sample is a study of T cell responses to AZD1222 COVID-19 vaccine. Across the study: Second doses that came at about 4 or about 12 weeks were put together.

V was pared by 3 bases and J by 0 bases, with 9 bases between. The CDR3 consists of 14 residues. The germline CDR1 and CDR2 sequences are MGHRA and YSYEKL. Study-level points and caveats: Baseline testing showed seropositivity in only six AZD1222 recipients. Across the whole spike, CD4 TCRs peaked at regions 160-218 and 743-854.

The source was peripheral blood, collected on day 0 of AZD1222 vaccination. This TCR was recovered from an adult in good health. The chain uses TRBV4-1 and TRBJ2-7; a weak D match, TRBD2 (5 bases). The CDR3 sequence is CASSHARDSYEQYF. The CDR3 DNA reads TGCGCCAGCAGCCATGCCCGGGACTCCTACGAGCAGTACTTC.